This T cell receptor beta chain was profiled in a study of technical replicates of blood from a few donors (dated by TCRdb to the late 2010s). The germline V gene provides CDR1 SGDLS and CDR2 YYNGEE. Unmatched junction bases come to 3, with V trimmed by 0 bases and J by 6 bases. Taken from cysteine to phenylalanine, the CDR3 has 15 residues. Only CDR3 DNA remains: 45 bases, in frame from the first base. About this clone: It has no known antigen specificity. No qualities accompany the bases; no much larger clone lies one base away.

The method behind the library was the immunoSEQ multiplex PCR assay. TCRdb took this table from immuneACCESS and kept in-frame rearrangements with V and J called. Such tables lack part of the clones; where checked against another copy, unresolved V genes explain under half of the gap, and the rest is unexplained. Recorded for this sample are more than 65,000 clones; about 81% of them occurred a single time. Roughly 3.7% of the sample is held by the ten biggest clonotypes. The specimen was PBMCs. The clonotype was recovered from a human donor in good health. Some clones in this sample may be carry-over from other donors' samples. The V gene is TRBV9 and the J gene is TRBJ2-3; a stretch of 11 junction bases matches TRBD2. The DNA reads TGTGCCAGCAGCGTAGCGCCTAGCGGGAGGGATACGCAGTATTTT. Its translation reads: CASSVAPSGRDTQYF.